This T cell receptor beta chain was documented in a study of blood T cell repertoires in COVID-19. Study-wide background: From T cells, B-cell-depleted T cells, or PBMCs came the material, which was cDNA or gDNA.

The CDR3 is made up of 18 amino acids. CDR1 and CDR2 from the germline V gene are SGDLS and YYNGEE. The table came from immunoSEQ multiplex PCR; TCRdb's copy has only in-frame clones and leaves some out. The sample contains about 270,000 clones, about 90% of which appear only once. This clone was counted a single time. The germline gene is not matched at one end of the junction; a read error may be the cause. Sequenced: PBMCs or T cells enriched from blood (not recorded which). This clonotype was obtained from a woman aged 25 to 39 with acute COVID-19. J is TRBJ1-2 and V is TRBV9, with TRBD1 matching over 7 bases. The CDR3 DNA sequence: TGTGCCAGCAGCGTAGGCCACTTTTACGCAGGGGGAAACTCTGGCTACACCTTC. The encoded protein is CASSVGHFYAGGNSGYTF.